This T cell receptor (beta chain) comes out of a study of blood T cells in healthy people across ages. CDR1 DFQATT and CDR2 SNEGSKA come from the germline V gene (reference sequence). CDR3 length: 14 residues. V lost 6 bases and J lost 3; bases outside the gene matches: 7. A J-beta primer mix and a sample-barcoded 5' primer were used in a second PCR of roughly 6 to 12 cycles. Each TCR beta cDNA got a 12-nucleotide random molecular identifier. One entry per CDR3 protein results from TCRdb running MiXCR on the 5' RACE reads. Counted here are 1.5 million to 2 million distinct CDR3 sequences, around 40% occurring once; the ten biggest clones make up around 23%.

The TCR sequence derives from a human donor in good health. V and J are TRBV20-1 and TRBJ2-3; 9 bases are a match to TRBD2. Sequencing used blood. CDR3 DNA: TGCAGTGCGAAACCGGGACTAGCTACAGATACGCAGTATTTT. Translating gives CSAKPGLATDTQYF.